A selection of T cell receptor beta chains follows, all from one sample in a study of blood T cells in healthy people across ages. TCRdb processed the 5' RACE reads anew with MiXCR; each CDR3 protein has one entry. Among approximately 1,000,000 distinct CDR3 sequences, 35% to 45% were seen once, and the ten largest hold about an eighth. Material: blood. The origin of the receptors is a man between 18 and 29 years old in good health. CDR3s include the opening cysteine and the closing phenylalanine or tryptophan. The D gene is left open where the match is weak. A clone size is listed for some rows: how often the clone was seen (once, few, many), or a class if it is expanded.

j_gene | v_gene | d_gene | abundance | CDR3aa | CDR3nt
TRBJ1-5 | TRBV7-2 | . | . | CASSSSVGAPGYQPQHF | TGTGCCAGCAGCTCTTCAGTAGGAGCCCCGGGGTATCAGCCCCAGCATTTT
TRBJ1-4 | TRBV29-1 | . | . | CSITMTGGSEKLFF | TGCAGCATTACCATGACAGGTGGTAGTGAAAAACTGTTTTTT
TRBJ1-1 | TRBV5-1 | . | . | CASSSAGVGAGVKDKEAFF | TGCGCCAGCAGCTCCGCGGGGGTCGGGGCAGGGGTAAAGGATAAGGAAGCTTTCTTT
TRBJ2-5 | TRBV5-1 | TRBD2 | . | CASSPGTSWETQYF | TGCGCCAGCAGCCCGGGGACTAGCTGGGAGACCCAGTACTTC
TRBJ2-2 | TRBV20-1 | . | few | CSARDSLGELFF | TGCAGTGCTAGAGATAGTCTCGGGGAGCTGTTTTTT
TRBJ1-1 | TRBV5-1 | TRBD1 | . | CASSLEGQMNTEAFF | TGCGCCAGCAGCTTGGAGGGACAGATGAACACTGAAGCTTTCTTT
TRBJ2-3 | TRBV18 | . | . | CASSPSQGGSDTQYF | TGTGCCAGCTCACCATCCCAGGGAGGATCAGATACGCAGTATTTT
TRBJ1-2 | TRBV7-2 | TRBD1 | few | CASSLPRQGYGYTF | TGTGCCAGCAGCTTACCACGACAGGGCTATGGCTACACCTTC
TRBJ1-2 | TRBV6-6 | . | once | CASSDLSEDGYTF | TGTGCCAGCAGTGACCTCTCCGAGGATGGCTACACCTTC
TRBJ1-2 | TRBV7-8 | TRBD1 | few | CASSQSRIVWDRATYGYTF | TGTGCCAGCAGCCAGAGCCGAATTGTATGGGACAGGGCGACCTATGGCTACACCTTC
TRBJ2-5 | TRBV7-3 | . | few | CASSRTLVDRETQYF | TGCGCCAGCAGTCGGACTCTGGTGGATCGAGAGACCCAGTACTTC
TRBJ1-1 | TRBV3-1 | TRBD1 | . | CASSQLQGIEAFF | TGTGCCAGCAGCCAGCTACAGGGGATTGAAGCTTTCTTT
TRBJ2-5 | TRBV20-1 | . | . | CSAKRQVQETQYF | TGCAGTGCCAAAAGACAGGTCCAAGAGACCCAGTACTTC
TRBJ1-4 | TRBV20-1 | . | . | CSALDSEKLFF | TGCAGTGCTTTGGACAGTGAAAAACTGTTTTTT
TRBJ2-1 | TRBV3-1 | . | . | CASSSPRPSGNYEQFF | TGTGCCAGCAGCTCCCCAAGGCCCAGCGGTAACTACGAGCAGTTCTTC
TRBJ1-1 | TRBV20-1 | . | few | CSARMPLGEAFF | TGCAGTGCTCGAATGCCGTTGGGTGAAGCTTTCTTT
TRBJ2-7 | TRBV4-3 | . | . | CASSQETQGLIFRGSYEQYF | TGCGCCAGCAGCCAAGAGACCCAGGGGCTAATATTCAGGGGTTCCTACGAGCAGTACTTC
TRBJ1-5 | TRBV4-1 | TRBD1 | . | CASSQGTGALNQPQHF | TGCGCCAGCAGCCAAGGGACAGGAGCCCTCAATCAGCCCCAGCATTTT
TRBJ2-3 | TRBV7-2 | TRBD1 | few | CASSRGQVGDTQYF | TGTGCCAGCAGCAGAGGACAGGTTGGAGATACGCAGTATTTT
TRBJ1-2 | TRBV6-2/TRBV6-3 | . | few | CASSYPLTSLYGYTF | TGTGCCAGCAGTTACCCCCTGACATCGTTGTATGGCTACACCTTC
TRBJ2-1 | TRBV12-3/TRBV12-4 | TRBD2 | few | CASSLSSSGGTNNEQFF | TGTGCCAGCAGTTTAAGCTCTAGCGGGGGGACTAACAATGAGCAGTTCTTC
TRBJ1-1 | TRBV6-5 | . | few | CASMMRTVNTEAFF | TGTGCCAGCATGATGAGGACAGTGAACACTGAAGCTTTCTTT
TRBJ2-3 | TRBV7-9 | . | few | CASGLGRGTFTDTQYF | TGTGCCAGCGGTCTGGGAAGGGGAACGTTCACAGATACGCAGTATTTT
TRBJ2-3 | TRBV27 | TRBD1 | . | CASSSQIRTGPRDTKYF | TGTGCCAGCAGTTCCCAAATAAGGACAGGACCCCGGGATACGAAGTATTTT
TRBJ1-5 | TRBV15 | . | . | CATSRARLNDQPQHF | TGTGCCACCAGCAGAGCAAGGTTGAACGACCAGCCCCAGCATTTT
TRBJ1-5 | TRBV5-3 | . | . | CARPEVTGQPQHF | TGTGCCAGGCCGGAGGTGACAGGTCAGCCCCAGCATTTT
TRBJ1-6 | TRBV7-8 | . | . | CASSSAAYNSPLHF | TGTGCCAGCAGCTCCGCAGCCTATAATTCACCCCTCCACTTT
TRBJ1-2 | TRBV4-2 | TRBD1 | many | CASSQVAGGNYGYTF | TGTGCCAGCAGCCAAGTTGCAGGGGGTAACTATGGCTACACCTTC
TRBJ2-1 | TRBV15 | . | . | CATSRDLSYNEQFF | TGTGCCACCAGCAGAGATCTATCCTACAATGAGCAGTTCTTC
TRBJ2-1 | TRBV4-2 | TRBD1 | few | CASSQSDRGQYNEQFF | TGTGCCAGCAGCCAGTCAGACAGGGGACAGTACAATGAGCAGTTCTTC